This passage covers 29 T cell receptor beta chains from one sample sequenced in a study of OX40 agonist ivuxolimab in advanced cancers. TCRdb's copy holds only in-frame clones and misses some; the assay was immunoSEQ multiplex PCR. The top ten clones hold about 1% of a sample with over 45,000 clones, 75% to 85% of them seen once. Sequencing used CD4+ or CD8+ T cells sorted from blood, obtained in a trial of the OX40 agonist ivuxolimab. These receptor sequences come from an adult with an advanced solid tumor such as melanoma, head and neck, liver or kidney cancer.

This sequence joins TRBV19 and TRBJ1-3; D perhaps matches TRBD1 (5 bases). The CDR3 runs 15 residues. Germline V gene data show CDR1 as LNHDA and CDR2 as SQIVND (reference sequence). V gave up 3 bases and J gave up 2 bases, with 11 bases separating them. As DNA, the CDR3 is TGTGCCAGTAGTATTGAGGGACGGGCTGGAAACACCATATATTTT. This sequence encodes CASSIEGRAGNTIYF. Complete variable domain (other parts from reference TRBV19 and TRBJ1-3): DGGITQSPKYLFRKEGQNVTLSCEQNLNHDAMYWYRQDPGQGLRLIYYSQIVNDFQKGDIAEGYSVSREKKESFPLTVTSAQKNPTAFYLCASSIEGRAGNTIYFGEGSWLTVV.

The chain employs TRBV19 and TRBJ2-3; TRBD1 agrees at 8 bases. This CDR3 spans 15 amino acids. Germline CDR1 and CDR2: LNHDA and SQIVND (reference sequence). Trimming at V came to 3 bases and at J to 3 bases, leaving 5 bases not matched to a gene. As DNA, the CDR3 is TGTGCCAGTAGTATTCTAGGACAGGGTACAGATACGCAGTATTTT. As protein: CASSILGQGTDTQYF.

The count of this clone is one. The chain recombines TRBV21-1 with TRBJ1-4. TRBV21-1 is classified as a pseudogene. The CDR3 has 13 amino acids. CDR3 residues: CASSKARTGKLFF. The DNA of the CDR3 is TGTGCCAGCAGCAAAGCGCGGACGGGAAAACTGTTTTTT.

J is TRBJ1-3 and V is TRBV6-4; perhaps TRBD1 as D (6 bases). Germline V lookup: CDR1 MRHNA, CDR2 SNTAGT. CDR3 length equals 18 residues. V dropped 4 bases and J dropped 6 bases, with 25 bases sitting between them. The CDR3 DNA reads TGTGCCAGCAGTGTCCGTGGGAGGGACATAGGCGGGATAAACACCATATATTTT. This encodes CASSVRGRDIGGINTIYF.

The chain combines TRBV29-1 with TRBJ2-3; 8 bases align to TRBD1. The CDR3 totals 14 residues. Per the germline V gene, CDR1 is SQVTM and CDR2 is ANQGSEA. Trimming at V came to 4 bases and at J to 5 bases, leaving 8 bases not matched to a gene. The DNA for the CDR3 is TGCAGCGTTGTTGGCAGGGGGCAGGTAGATACGCAGTATTTT. Translation: CSVVGRGQVDTQYF.

The chain uses TRBV4-1 and TRBJ2-3, with 9 bases identical to TRBD1. The CDR3 has 18 amino acids. Germline V gene data show CDR1 as MGHRA and CDR2 as YSYEKL. The J segment lost 6 bases and the V segment lost 2 bases, leaving 15 bases of the junction unmatched. CDR3 in amino acids: CASSQRVQGATLIDTQYF. The CDR3 nucleotides are TGCGCCAGCAGCCAACGGGTACAGGGGGCAACCCTAATTGATACGCAGTATTTT.

The chain is built from TRBV7-2 and TRBJ2-7; D ambiguous. CDR3 length equals 13 residues. The germline CDR1 and CDR2 sequences are SGHTA and FQGNSA. V dropped 4 bases and J dropped 7 bases, with 14 bases sitting between them. This CDR3 is CASSSTRVMEQYF. The DNA of the CDR3 is TGTGCCAGCAGCTCTACAAGGGTAATGGAGCAGTACTTC.

This chain joins TRBV7-6 and TRBJ2-7; D tentatively reads TRBD1 or TRBD2 (5 bases each). CDR1 and CDR2 from the germline V gene are SGHVS and FNYEAQ. V dropped 3 bases and J dropped 6 bases, with 18 bases sitting between them. The CDR3 length is 15 residues. CDR3 in amino acids: CASSLRGSPGGEQYF. In DNA, the CDR3 is TGTGCCAGCAGCTTGAGGGGTTCCCCTGGGGGCGAGCAGTACTTC.

The chain couples TRBV7-2 to TRBJ2-7, with 11 positions matching TRBD2. Germline trimming cut 3 bases from V and 2 bases from J; bases unmatched to any gene: 9. The CDR3 spans 17 residues. CDR1 is SGHTA and CDR2 is FQGNSA in the germline V gene. The CDR3 spells CASSFRLAGTNPYEQYF. CDR3 sequence (DNA): TGTGCCAGCAGCTTCCGACTAGCGGGGACTAATCCCTACGAGCAGTACTTC.

The chain combines TRBV30 with TRBJ2-3, with 8 bases fitting TRBD2. Germline assignment: CDR1 GTSNPN and CDR2 SVGIG (reference sequence). With 3 bases clipped from V and 0 bases from J, the junction kept 11 bases outside the gene matches. The CDR3 contains 17 residues. CDR3 in amino acids: CAWSPGGASGSTDTQYF. CDR3 bases: TGTGCCTGGAGCCCCGGGGGGGCTAGCGGGAGCACAGATACGCAGTATTTT.

The rearrangement links TRBV30 to TRBJ1-2; the D gene is possibly TRBD1 (6 bases). V was trimmed by 4 bases and J by 5 bases, leaving 11 bases between them. Germline V gene lookup returns CDR1 GTSNPN and CDR2 SVGIG (reference sequence). The CDR3 has 12 amino acids. CDR3 protein: CAWNPGQYGYTF. In DNA, the CDR3 is TGTGCCTGGAATCCCGGACAGTATGGCTACACCTTC.

CDR3 region: CASSRTGIGELFF. In nucleotides, the CDR3 is TGCGCCAGCAGCCGGACAGGGATCGGGGAGCTGTTTTTT. The chain is built from TRBV4-3 and TRBJ2-2; 8 nucleotides match TRBD1. The CDR3 contains 13 residues. The germline V gene has CDR1 LGHNA and CDR2 YSLEER. The junction had 2 bases not matched to a gene; V was cut back by 4 bases and J by 7 bases.

Sample share makes this clone medium-sized. The rearrangement joins TRBV9 to TRBJ1-2; tentative D call: TRBD1 (5 bases). The CDR3 runs 16 residues. Germline-derived CDR1 and CDR2 are SGDLS and YYNGEE. The ends were cut back, 3 bases at V and 4 bases at J, with 19 bases in the middle. The CDR3 spells CASSASHRRTLYGYTF. The CDR3 DNA is TGTGCCAGCAGCGCATCACACAGGCGTACTCTCTATGGCTACACCTTC.

The rearrangement links TRBV10-3 to TRBJ1-4; 8 bases match TRBD1. Trimming removed 4 bases from V and 5 bases from J; junction bases left unmatched: 3. Germline V gives CDR1 ENHRY, CDR2 SYGVKD. CDR3 length: 14 residues. The CDR3 DNA reads TGTGCCATCAGTGGGACAGGGAAGAATGAAAAACTGTTTTTT. Protein: CAISGTGKNEKLFF.

This clone was seen just once. The chain is built from TRBV10-2 and TRBJ1-3; D remains unclear. Trimming removed 5 bases at V and 0 bases at J, with 11 bases between. The germline CDR1 and CDR2 sequences are WSHSY and SAAADI. CDR3 length equals 15 residues. CDR3 region: CASSPVGFSGNTIYF. The CDR3 DNA reads as TGCGCCAGCAGTCCCGTAGGGTTCTCTGGAAACACCATATATTTT.

The chain employs TRBV7-2 and TRBJ2-7, with a tentative D call TRBD1 (6 bases). The V end was cut by 7 bases, the J end by 0 bases, with 13 bases between. CDR1 is SGHTA and CDR2 is FQGNSA in the germline V gene. The CDR3 is 14 amino acids. This CDR3 is CASTLGAISYEQYF. CDR3 sequence (DNA): TGTGCCAGCACTTTGGGGGCAATCTCCTACGAGCAGTACTTC.

The V call is TRBV27, the J call TRBJ2-7; 15 bases match TRBD2. Germline CDR1 and CDR2: MNHEY and SMNVEV (reference sequence). The CDR3 contains 14 residues. The ends lost 4 bases at V and 12 bases at J; junction bases unmatched: 7. The CDR3 sequence is CASSSGLAGGGWYF. The CDR3 DNA reads as TGTGCCAGCAGTTCGGGACTAGCGGGGGGTGGGTGGTACTTC.

This chain joins TRBV27 and TRBJ1-2, with no clear D. The V end lost 5 bases, the J end lost 4 bases, and 8 bases lay between the germline ends. The CDR3 covers 12 residues. From germline, CDR1 is MNHEY and CDR2 SMNVEV (reference sequence). This CDR3 is CASSRTGYGYTF. As DNA, the CDR3 is TGTGCCAGCAGTCGAACTGGCTATGGCTACACCTTC.

The CDR3 sequence is CASGPGQAHSPLHF. The CDR3 DNA follows: TGTGCCAGCGGCCCTGGACAGGCTCATTCACCCCTCCACTTT. This chain uses TRBV6-5 with TRBJ1-6; TRBD1 matches 7 bases. The junction had 9 bases not matched to a gene; V was cut back by 8 bases and J by 8 bases. This CDR3 is built from 14 residues. Germline values: CDR1 MNHEY, CDR2 SVGAGI.

The chain carries TRBV4-2 and TRBJ2-3; D assignment may be TRBD1 or TRBD2 (5 bases each). From germline, CDR1 is LGHNA and CDR2 YNFKEQ. The CDR3 contains 14 residues. The V end was cut by 4 bases, the J end by 6 bases, with 14 bases between. The CDR3 loop reads CASSPTGTADTQYF. The CDR3 bases are TGTGCCAGCAGCCCCACGGGGACCGCGGATACGCAGTATTTT.

DNA for the CDR3: TGTGCCAGCAGCTTAGCGCGGGCGGGGAGACAAGAGACCCAGTACTTC. This sequence encodes CASSLARAGRQETQYF. V is TRBV7-2 and J is TRBJ2-5; D is possibly TRBD2 (6 bases). Germline CDR1 reads SGHTA; CDR2 reads FQGNSA. V lost 0 bases and J lost 2, with 13 bases in between. The length of the CDR3 is 16 residues.

The chain recombines TRBV29-1 with TRBJ2-7; D gene unclear. V was cut by 4 bases and J by 6 bases, with 13 bases left in between. CDR3 length equals 12 residues. The germline V gene has CDR1 SQVTM and CDR2 ANQGSEA. The CDR3 spells CSVVGYRSEQYF. Here the CDR3 DNA reads TGCAGCGTTGTCGGGTACCGGAGCGAGCAGTACTTC.

This clone was observed once. V and J are TRBV18 and TRBJ1-3; TRBD1 matches at 7 bases. The trim removed 2 bases at V and 3 bases at J, leaving 1 base unmatched. The CDR3 runs to 14 residues. Per germline, CDR1 KGHSH and CDR2 LQKENI. CDR3 bases: TGTGCCAGCTCACCAGGGACAGATGGAAACACCATATATTTT. This codes for CASSPGTDGNTIYF.

This clone was counted once. Here the CDR3 reads CSVADRPGLEQFF. As DNA, the CDR3 is TGCAGCGTAGCGGACAGACCTGGGCTTGAGCAGTTCTTC. The gene calls are TRBV29-1 and TRBJ2-1; TRBD1 might be the D (6 bases). CDR1 and CDR2 from the germline V gene are SQVTM and ANQGSEA. CDR3 length: 13 amino acids. V was pared by 6 bases and J by 9 bases, with 18 bases between.

This clone has a single count. This rearrangement joins TRBV9 to TRBJ2-2; 9 positions agree with TRBD1. V lost 1 base to trimming and J lost 5 bases; unmatched junction nucleotides: 3. There are 15 residues in the CDR3. Germline V gene data show CDR1 as SGDLS and CDR2 as YYNGEE. The CDR3 region has the DNA TGTGCCAGCAGCGTATCCGGGACAGGGACCGGGGAGCTGTTTTTT. This gives the protein CASSVSGTGTGELFF.

This clone was seen a few times. This chain joins TRBV18 and TRBJ1-1; unclear D gene. V dropped 2 bases and J dropped 6 bases, with 7 bases sitting between them. The CDR3 runs to 12 residues. Germline V gives CDR1 KGHSH, CDR2 LQKENI. CDR3 amino acids: CASSPVVAEAFF. In DNA form, the CDR3 reads TGTGCCAGCTCACCAGTAGTCGCTGAAGCTTTCTTT.

V gene TRBV19 combines with J gene TRBJ1-1; 11 bases agree with TRBD1. Trimming took 9 bases from V and 6 from J; bases not matched to a gene: 6. This CDR3 contains 13 residues. Germline V gives CDR1 LNHDA, CDR2 SQIVND (reference sequence). CDR3 amino acids: CASGQGAQAEAFF. The CDR3 DNA sequence: TGTGCCAGCGGACAGGGGGCACAGGCTGAAGCTTTCTTT.

V usage is TRBV7-2 and J usage is TRBJ1-2; 9 positions match TRBD1. This CDR3 spans 13 amino acids. J was trimmed by 7 bases and V by 5 bases; bases with no gene match: 5. Looked up from germline, CDR1 is SGHTA and CDR2 is FQGNSA. The CDR3 spells CASSRGQGSGYTF. The CDR3 region has the DNA TGTGCCAGCAGCCGGGGACAGGGATCTGGCTACACCTTC.

This clone was observed once. The CDR3 DNA sequence: TGTGCCAGCAGTCGGGAAGGGGTGGCTGGGGCCAACGTCCTGACTTTC. Its protein is CASSREGVAGANVLTF. The rearrangement joins TRBV2 to TRBJ2-6, with D perhaps assigned TRBD1 or TRBD2 (5 bases each). The CDR3 totals 16 residues. CDR1 is SNHLY and CDR2 is FYNNEI in the germline V gene. The V end lost 5 bases, the J end lost 2 bases, and 13 bases lay between the germline ends.